The 17 T cell receptor beta chains below all came from one sample that was sequenced in a study of blood T cells in healthy people across ages. A J-beta primer mix and a sample-barcoded 5' primer were used in a second PCR of roughly 6 to 11 cycles. From the 5' RACE reads, TCRdb called clonotypes with MiXCR, one entry per CDR3 protein. The repertoire holds roughly 900,000 distinct CDR3 sequences, less than 35% seen once, with roughly 17% in the top ten. The sequencing sample was made of blood. These receptors all stem from a woman aged 80 or older in good health.

This clonotype has only a few counts. This chain connects TRBV4-3 to TRBJ2-3; 11 bases map to TRBD2. The CDR3 contains 16 residues. V lost 0 bases, J lost 7 bases, and 6 bases stayed unmatched. Germline V lookup: CDR1 LGHNA, CDR2 YSLEER. CDR3 loop: CASSQDPSGGLNTQYF. Written as DNA, the CDR3 is TGCGCCAGCAGCCAAGACCCTAGCGGGGGGCTGAATACGCAGTATTTT.

This clonotype has ten or more counts. V usage is TRBV6-1 and J usage is TRBJ2-1; TRBD2 aligns across 9 bases. V shed 6 bases, J shed 6 bases, and the junction held 6 bases outside the gene matches. This CDR3 has 14 residues. The germline V gene encodes CDR1 MNHNS and CDR2 SASEGT. The CDR3 loop reads CASRGTSTGNEQFF. The CDR3, as DNA: TGTGCCAGCAGGGGGACTAGCACAGGCAATGAGCAGTTCTTC.

This clonotype showed up just a few times. One base away lies a much larger clone, so this may be a sequencing read error. This chain links TRBV7-2 with TRBJ2-3, with D unresolved. CDR3 length: 16 amino acids. Germline V gene data show CDR1 as SGHTA and CDR2 as FQGNSA. The CDR3 loop is CARSLDSPVVLNTQYF. Here the CDR3 DNA reads TGTGCCCGCAGCTTAGATTCACCGGTTGTTTTGAATACGCAGTATTTT.

This clonotype has at least ten counts. The CDR3 region has the DNA TGTGCCAGCAGTTACTCGGTCACCACCTACAATGAGCAGTTCTTC. It specifies CASSYSVTTYNEQFF. The gene calls are TRBV6-5 and TRBJ2-1; no reliable D call. Germline V gene sequence: CDR1 MNHEY, CDR2 SVGAGI. This CDR3 has 15 residues. Trimming pared 0 bases from V and 2 bases from J, leaving 8 bases between.

The table lists this clonotype with a few counts. This may be a read error, as it is one base from a much larger clone. The rearrangement links TRBV7-2 to TRBJ2-5; TRBD2 aligns across 8 bases. CDR3 length: 15 amino acids. J lost 4 bases, V lost 3 bases, and 7 bases had no gene match. Germline CDR1 and CDR2: SGHTA and FQGNSA. CDR3 sequence reads: CASSFCGGGSETQYF. Written as DNA, the CDR3 is TGTGCCAGCAGCTTCTGCGGCGGGGGGTCAGAGACCCAGTACTTC.

The rearrangement uses TRBV7-2 and TRBJ2-7; D may correspond to TRBD1 or TRBD2 (5 bases each). Germline V lookup: CDR1 SGHTA, CDR2 FQGNSA. Trimming cost V 1 base and J 4 bases, with 14 bases left between them. The CDR3 runs to 15 residues. The CDR3 nucleotides read TGTGCCAGCAGCTTAGACGGGACGGCGTTATACGAGCAGTACTTC. Its protein product is CASSLDGTALYEQYF.

Here the CDR3 reads CATVQRFDSPLHF. CDR3 DNA sequence: TGTGCCACCGTACAGCGGTTCGATTCACCCCTCCACTTT. This sequence joins TRBV10-3 and TRBJ1-6; unclear D gene. Germline CDR1 ENHRY, CDR2 SYGVKD. This CDR3 region has 13 residues. Between the trimmed V and J ends, which lost 10 bases and 8 bases, there was a span of 15 bases.

Ten or more counts support this clonotype. This chain uses TRBV7-2 with TRBJ1-5, with D uncertain. CDR3 length: 13 amino acids. The V gene's germline CDR1 is SGHTA and CDR2 FQGNSA. V lost 1 base, J lost 7 bases, and 8 bases lay in between. CDR3: CASSLDQAQPQHF. The CDR3 DNA follows: TGTGCCAGCAGCTTAGACCAGGCGCAGCCCCAGCATTTT.

This clonotype occurred many times. The rearrangement links TRBV5-1 to TRBJ1-4; 9 bases match TRBD1. Looked up from germline, CDR1 is SGHRS and CDR2 is YFSETQ. The CDR3 is 14 amino acids. The junction had 2 bases not matched to a gene; V was cut back by 3 bases and J by 5 bases. CDR3 sequence (DNA): TGCGCCAGCAGCTCCGGGACAGGGAATGAAAAACTGTTTTTT. Protein sequence: CASSSGTGNEKLFF.

This clonotype was found many times. V and J are TRBV24-1 and TRBJ2-1; 7 bases agree with TRBD1. The V and J ends lost 4 bases and 4 bases, in that order; junction bases with no gene match: 6. Germline V gene sequence: CDR1 KGHDR, CDR2 SFDVKD. The CDR3 consists of 15 residues. For the CDR3, the DNA is TGTGCCACCAGTGAGACAGGGCCCCCTTACAATGAGCAGTTCTTC. Protein sequence: CATSETGPPYNEQFF.

This clonotype appeared many times. An end of the junction does not agree with germline; a read error may underlie this. The V gene is TRBV18, the J gene TRBJ2-5, with TRBD2 identical over 8 bases. There are 13 residues in the CDR3. CDR1 and CDR2 (germline): KGHSH, LQKENI. CDR3 sequence: CASSPAGEETQYF. The CDR3 DNA is TGCGCCAGCAGCCCAGCGGGGGAAGAGACCCAGTACTTC.

V gene TRBV3-1 combines with J gene TRBJ1-5; no firm D call. V lost 1 base and J lost 3, with 10 bases in between. This CDR3 comprises 15 residues. The germline V gene has CDR1 LGHDT and CDR2 YNNKEL (reference sequence). The CDR3 DNA sequence: TGTGCCAGCAGCCAAGCGCGGACTTCCAATCAGCCCCAGCATTTT. Translating it yields CASSQARTSNQPQHF.

There are many counts of this clonotype. This rearrangement joins TRBV5-1 to TRBJ2-7; D remains ambiguous. The V and J ends lost 0 bases and 4 bases respectively, with 17 bases between them. The CDR3 is made up of 16 amino acids. Per germline, CDR1 SGHRS and CDR2 YFSETQ. CDR3 in amino acids: CASSLEPTTNTYEQYF. CDR3 coding DNA: TGCGCCAGCAGCTTGGAACCGACAACGAATACTTACGAGCAGTACTTC.

Only a few counts were recorded for this clonotype. This chain uses TRBV9 with TRBJ2-3; TRBD2 matches 8 bases. This CDR3 contains 17 residues. The V segment lost 2 bases and the J segment 3 bases; nucleotides outside the gene matches: 11. Germline assignment: CDR1 SGDLS and CDR2 YYNGEE. The CDR3 spells CASSVAGAGGQTDTQYF. As DNA, the CDR3 is TGTGCCAGCAGCGTCGCCGGGGCGGGGGGCCAGACAGATACGCAGTATTTT.

CDR3 region: CASSLGQGAFGTEAFF. CDR3 nucleotide sequence: TGTGCCAGCAGCCTGGGACAGGGGGCTTTCGGCACTGAAGCTTTCTTT. The J gene is TRBJ1-1, the V gene TRBV7-9, with TRBD1 matching over 12 bases. Trimming cost V 5 bases and J 4 bases; bases outside gene matches: 8. There are 16 residues in the CDR3. Germline V gives CDR1 SEHNR, CDR2 FQNEAQ (reference sequence).

The CDR3 protein is CASSLLFNEQFF. The CDR3 DNA reads as TGTGCCAGCAGCTTATTGTTCAATGAGCAGTTCTTC. V is TRBV7-2 and J is TRBJ2-1; D not resolved. Germline-derived CDR1 and CDR2 are SGHTA and FQGNSA. V was cut by 2 bases and J by 6 bases, with 5 bases left in between. The CDR3 is 12 residues long.

This clonotype was counted many times. The V and J genes are TRBV15 and TRBJ1-2; D gene uncertain. This CDR3 has 15 amino acids. From germline, CDR1 is LNHNV and CDR2 YYDKDF (reference sequence). Trimming removed 1 base at V and 0 bases at J, with 9 bases between. CDR3 bases: TGTGCCACCAGCAGAGTGCAGCTTTCTAACTATGGCTACACCTTC. It codes for CATSRVQLSNYGYTF.